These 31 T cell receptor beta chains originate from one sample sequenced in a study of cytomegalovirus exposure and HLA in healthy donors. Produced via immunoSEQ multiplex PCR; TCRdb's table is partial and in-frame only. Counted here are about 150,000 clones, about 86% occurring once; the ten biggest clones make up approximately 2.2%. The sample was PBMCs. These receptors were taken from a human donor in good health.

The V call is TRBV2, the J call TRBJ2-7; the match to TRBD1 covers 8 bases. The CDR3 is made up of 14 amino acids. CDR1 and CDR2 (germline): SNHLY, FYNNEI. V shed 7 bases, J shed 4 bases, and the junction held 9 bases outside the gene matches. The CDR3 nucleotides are TGTGCCAGCACTCCAGACAGGGGTACATACGAGCAGTACTTC. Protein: CASTPDRGTYEQYF.

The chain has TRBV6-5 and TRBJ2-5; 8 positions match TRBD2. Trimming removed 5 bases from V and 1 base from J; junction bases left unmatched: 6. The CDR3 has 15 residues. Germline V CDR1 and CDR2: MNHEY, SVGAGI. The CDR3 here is CASSHKRGSQETQYF. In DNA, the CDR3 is TGTGCCAGCAGTCACAAGCGGGGGAGCCAAGAGACCCAGTACTTC.

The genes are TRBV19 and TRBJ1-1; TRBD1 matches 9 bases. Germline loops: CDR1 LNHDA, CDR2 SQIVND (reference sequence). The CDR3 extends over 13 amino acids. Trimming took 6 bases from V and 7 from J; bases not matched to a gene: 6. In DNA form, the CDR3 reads TGTGCCAGTAGCCGGACAGGGGCCCATGAAGCTTTCTTT. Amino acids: CASSRTGAHEAFF.

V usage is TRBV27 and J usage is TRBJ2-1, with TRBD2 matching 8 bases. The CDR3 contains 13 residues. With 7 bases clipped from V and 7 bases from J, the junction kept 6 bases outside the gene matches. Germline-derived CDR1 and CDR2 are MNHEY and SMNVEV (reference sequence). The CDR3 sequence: CASNPGRANEQFF. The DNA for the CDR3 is TGTGCCAGCAACCCCGGGAGGGCGAATGAGCAGTTCTTC.

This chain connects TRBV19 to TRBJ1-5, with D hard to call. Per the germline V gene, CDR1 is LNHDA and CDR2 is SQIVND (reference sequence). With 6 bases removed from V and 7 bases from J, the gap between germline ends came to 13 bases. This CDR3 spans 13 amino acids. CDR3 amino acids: CASRSRRRQPQHF. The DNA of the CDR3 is TGTGCCAGTAGATCGAGAAGGAGGCAGCCCCAGCATTTT.

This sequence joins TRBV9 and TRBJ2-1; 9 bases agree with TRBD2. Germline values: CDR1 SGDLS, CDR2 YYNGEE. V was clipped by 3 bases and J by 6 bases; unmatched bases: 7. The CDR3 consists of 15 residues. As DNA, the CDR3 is TGTGCCAGCAGCGCTCCGGGACTAGCCATCAATGAGCAGTTCTTC. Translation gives CASSAPGLAINEQFF. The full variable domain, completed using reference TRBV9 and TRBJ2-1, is DSGVTQTPKHLITATGQRVTLRCSPRSGDLSVYWYQQSLDQGLQFLIQYYNGEERAKGNILERFSAQQFPDLHSELNLSSLELGDSALYFCASSAPGLAINEQFFGPGTRLTVL.

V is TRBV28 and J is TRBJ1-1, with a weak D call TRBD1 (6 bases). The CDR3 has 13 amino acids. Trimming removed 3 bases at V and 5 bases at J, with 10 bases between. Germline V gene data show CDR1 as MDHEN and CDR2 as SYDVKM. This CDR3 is CASSFQGKTEAFF. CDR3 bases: TGTGCCAGCAGTTTTCAGGGGAAGACTGAAGCTTTCTTT.

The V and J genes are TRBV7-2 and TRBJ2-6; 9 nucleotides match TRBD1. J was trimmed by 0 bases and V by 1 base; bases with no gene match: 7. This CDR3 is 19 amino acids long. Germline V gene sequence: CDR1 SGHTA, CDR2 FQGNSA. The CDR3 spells CASSLGRDRAHSGANVLTF. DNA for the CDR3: TGTGCCAGCAGCTTAGGTCGGGACAGGGCACACTCTGGGGCCAACGTCCTGACTTTC.

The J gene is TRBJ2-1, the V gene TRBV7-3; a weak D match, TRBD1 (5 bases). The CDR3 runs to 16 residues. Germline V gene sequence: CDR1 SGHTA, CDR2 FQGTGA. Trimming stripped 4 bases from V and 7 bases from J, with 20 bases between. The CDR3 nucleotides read TGTGCCAGCAGCTCTGGGCCAGACAGAATTGGAAATGAGCAGTTCTTC. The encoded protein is CASSSGPDRIGNEQFF.

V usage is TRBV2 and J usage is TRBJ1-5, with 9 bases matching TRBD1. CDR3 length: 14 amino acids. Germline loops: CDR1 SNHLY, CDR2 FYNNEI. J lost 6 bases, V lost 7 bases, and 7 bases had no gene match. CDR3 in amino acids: CASKDRGKGQPQHF. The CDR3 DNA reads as TGTGCCAGCAAGGACAGGGGAAAAGGTCAGCCCCAGCATTTT.

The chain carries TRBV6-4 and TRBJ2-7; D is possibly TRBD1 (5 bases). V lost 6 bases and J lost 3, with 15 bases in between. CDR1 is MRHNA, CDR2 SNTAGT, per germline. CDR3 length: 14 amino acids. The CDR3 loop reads CASRRSTGFYEQYF. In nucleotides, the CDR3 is TGTGCCAGCAGACGAAGTACAGGTTTCTACGAGCAGTACTTC.

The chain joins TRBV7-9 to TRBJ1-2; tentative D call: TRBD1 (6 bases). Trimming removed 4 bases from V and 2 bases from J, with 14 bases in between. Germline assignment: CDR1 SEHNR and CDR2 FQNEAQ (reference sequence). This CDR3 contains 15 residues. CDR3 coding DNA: TGTGCCAGCAGCTACAGACAGGCAGGGAACTATGGCTACACCTTC. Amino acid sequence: CASSYRQAGNYGYTF.

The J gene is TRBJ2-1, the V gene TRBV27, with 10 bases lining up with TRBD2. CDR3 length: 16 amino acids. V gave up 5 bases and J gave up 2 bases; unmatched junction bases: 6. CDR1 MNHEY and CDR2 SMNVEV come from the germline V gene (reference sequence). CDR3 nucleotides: TGTGCCAGCAGTCGCTCTAGCGGGAGTACCTACAATGAGCAGTTCTTC. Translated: CASSRSSGSTYNEQFF.

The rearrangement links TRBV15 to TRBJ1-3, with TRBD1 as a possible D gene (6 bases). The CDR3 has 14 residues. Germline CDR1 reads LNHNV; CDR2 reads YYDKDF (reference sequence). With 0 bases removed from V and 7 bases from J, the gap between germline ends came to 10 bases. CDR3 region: CATSRDRGINTIYF. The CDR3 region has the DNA TGTGCCACCAGCAGAGACAGGGGCATTAACACCATATATTTT.

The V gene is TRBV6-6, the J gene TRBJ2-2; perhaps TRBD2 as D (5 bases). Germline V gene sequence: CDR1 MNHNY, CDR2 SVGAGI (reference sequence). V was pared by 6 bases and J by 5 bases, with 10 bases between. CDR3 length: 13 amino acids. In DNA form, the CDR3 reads TGTGCCAGCAGCACCTCGGGGACCGGGGAGCTGTTTTTT. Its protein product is CASSTSGTGELFF.

CDR3 sequence (DNA): TGTGCCAGCAGCTTGGGACTACTCGACTCCTACGAGCAGTACTTC. It is translated as CASSLGLLDSYEQYF. The chain is built from TRBV7-2 and TRBJ2-7, with 7 bases fitting TRBD2. The CDR3 is 15 amino acids. The V gene's germline CDR1 is SGHTA and CDR2 FQGNSA. With 3 bases clipped from V and 0 bases from J, the junction kept 5 bases outside the gene matches.

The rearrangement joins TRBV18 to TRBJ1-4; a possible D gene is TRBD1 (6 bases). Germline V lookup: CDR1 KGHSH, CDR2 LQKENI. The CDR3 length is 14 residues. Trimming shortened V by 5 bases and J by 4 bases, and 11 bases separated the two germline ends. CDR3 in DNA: TGTGCCAGCTCAATACAGGGCGTTAATGAAAAACTGTTTTTT. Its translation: CASSIQGVNEKLFF. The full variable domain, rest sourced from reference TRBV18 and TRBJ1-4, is NAGVMQNPRHLVRRRGQEARLRCSPMKGHSHVYWYRQLPEEGLKFMVYLQKENIIDESGMPKERFSAEFPKEGPSILRIQQVVRGDSAAYFCASSIQGVNEKLFFGSGTQLSVL.

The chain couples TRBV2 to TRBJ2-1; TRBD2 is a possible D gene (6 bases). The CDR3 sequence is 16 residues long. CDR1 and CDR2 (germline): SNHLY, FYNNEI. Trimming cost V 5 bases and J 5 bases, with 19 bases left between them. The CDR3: CASSRPGTRTNNEQFF. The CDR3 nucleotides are TGTGCCAGCAGTAGACCCGGGACTCGAACCAACAATGAGCAGTTCTTC.

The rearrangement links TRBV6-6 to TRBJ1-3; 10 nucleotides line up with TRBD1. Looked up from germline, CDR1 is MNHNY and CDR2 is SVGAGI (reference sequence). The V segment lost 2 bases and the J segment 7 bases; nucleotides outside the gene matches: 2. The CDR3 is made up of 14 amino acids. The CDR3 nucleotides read TGTGCCAGCAGTTACCCGGACAGGGGGAACACCATATATTTT. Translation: CASSYPDRGNTIYF.

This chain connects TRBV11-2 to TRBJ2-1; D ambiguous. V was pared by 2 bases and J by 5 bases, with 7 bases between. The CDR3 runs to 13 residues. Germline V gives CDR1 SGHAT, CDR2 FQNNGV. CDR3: CASSLKYNNEQFF. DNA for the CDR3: TGTGCCAGCAGCTTAAAATATAACAATGAGCAGTTCTTC.

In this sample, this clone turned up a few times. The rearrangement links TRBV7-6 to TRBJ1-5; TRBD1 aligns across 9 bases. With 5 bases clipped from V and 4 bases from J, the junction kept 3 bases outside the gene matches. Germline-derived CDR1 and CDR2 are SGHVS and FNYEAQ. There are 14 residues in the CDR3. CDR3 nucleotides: TGTGCCAGCAGCATAGGACAGGGGAATCAGCCCCAGCATTTT. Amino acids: CASSIGQGNQPQHF.

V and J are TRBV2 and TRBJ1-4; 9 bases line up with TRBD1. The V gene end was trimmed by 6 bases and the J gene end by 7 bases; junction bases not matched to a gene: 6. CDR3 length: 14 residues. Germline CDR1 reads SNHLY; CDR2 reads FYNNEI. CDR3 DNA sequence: TGTGCCAGCAGACGGGACAGGGAAGGTGAAAAACTGTTTTTT. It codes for CASRRDREGEKLFF.

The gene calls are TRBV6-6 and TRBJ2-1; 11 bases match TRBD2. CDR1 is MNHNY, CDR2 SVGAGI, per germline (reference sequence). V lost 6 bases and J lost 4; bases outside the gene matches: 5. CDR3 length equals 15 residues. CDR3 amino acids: CASSPGTSGYNEQFF. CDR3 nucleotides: TGTGCCAGCAGCCCCGGGACTAGCGGTTACAATGAGCAGTTCTTC.

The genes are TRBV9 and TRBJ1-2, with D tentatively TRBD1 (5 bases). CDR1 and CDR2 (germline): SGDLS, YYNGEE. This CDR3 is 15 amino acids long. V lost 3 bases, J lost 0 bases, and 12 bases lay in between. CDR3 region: CASSGQGRANYGYTF. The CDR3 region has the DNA TGTGCCAGCAGCGGCCAGGGAAGAGCTAACTATGGCTACACCTTC.

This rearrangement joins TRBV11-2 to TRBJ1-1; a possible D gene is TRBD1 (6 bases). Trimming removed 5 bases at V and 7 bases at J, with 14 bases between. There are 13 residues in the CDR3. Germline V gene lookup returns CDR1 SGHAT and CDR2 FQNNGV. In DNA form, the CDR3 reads TGTGCCAGCAGCACCGGGACAACTATTGAAGCTTTCTTT. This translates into CASSTGTTIEAFF.

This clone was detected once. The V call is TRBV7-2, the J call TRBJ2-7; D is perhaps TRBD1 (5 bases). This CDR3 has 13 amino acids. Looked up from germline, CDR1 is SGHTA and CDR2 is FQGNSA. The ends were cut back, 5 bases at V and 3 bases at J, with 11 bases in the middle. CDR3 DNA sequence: TGTGCCAGCAGCGACAGAAACCGCTACGAGCAGTACTTC. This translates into CASSDRNRYEQYF. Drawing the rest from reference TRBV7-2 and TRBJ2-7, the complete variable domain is GAGVSQSPSNKVTEKGKDVELRCDPISGHTALYWYRQSLGQGLEFLIYFQGNSAPDKSGLPSDRFSAERTGGSVSTLTIQRTQQEDSAVYLCASSDRNRYEQYFGPGTRLTVT.

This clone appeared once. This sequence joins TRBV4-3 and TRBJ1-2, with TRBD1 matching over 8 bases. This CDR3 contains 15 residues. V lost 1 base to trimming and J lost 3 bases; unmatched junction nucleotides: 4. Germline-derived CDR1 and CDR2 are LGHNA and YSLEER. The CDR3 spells CASSQGLQGDYGYTF. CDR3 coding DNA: TGCGCCAGCAGCCAAGGCCTACAGGGGGACTATGGCTACACCTTC.

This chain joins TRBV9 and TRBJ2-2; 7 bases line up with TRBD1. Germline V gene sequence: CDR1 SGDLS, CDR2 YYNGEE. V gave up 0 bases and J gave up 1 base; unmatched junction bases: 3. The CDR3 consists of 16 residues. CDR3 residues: CASSVAPGGNTGELFF. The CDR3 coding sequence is TGTGCCAGCAGCGTAGCTCCAGGGGGGAACACCGGGGAGCTGTTTTTT.

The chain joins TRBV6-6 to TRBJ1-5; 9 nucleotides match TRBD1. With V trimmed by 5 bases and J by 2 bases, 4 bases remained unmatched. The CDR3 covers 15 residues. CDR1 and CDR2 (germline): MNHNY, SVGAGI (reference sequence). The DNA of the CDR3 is TGTGCCAGCAGTGGGGGACAGGGACGCAATCAGCCCCAGCATTTT. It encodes CASSGGQGRNQPQHF.

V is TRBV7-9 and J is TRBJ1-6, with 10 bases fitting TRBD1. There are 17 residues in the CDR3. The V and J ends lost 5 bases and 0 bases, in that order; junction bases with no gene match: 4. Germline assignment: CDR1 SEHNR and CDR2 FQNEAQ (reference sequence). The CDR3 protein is CASSQTGGGSYNSPLHF. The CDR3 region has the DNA TGTGCCAGCAGCCAGACAGGGGGCGGCTCCTATAATTCACCCCTCCACTTT.

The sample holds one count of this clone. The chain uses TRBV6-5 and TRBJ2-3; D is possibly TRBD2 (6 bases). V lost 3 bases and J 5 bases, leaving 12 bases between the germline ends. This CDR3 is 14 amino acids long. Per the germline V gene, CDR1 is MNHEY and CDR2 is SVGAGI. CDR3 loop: CASSYRGDVDTQYF. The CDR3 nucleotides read TGTGCCAGCAGTTATCGCGGGGACGTAGATACGCAGTATTTT.